Listed below are T cell receptor beta chains from one sample, sequenced in a study of T cell clonotyping in hematopoietic cell transplantation. Clones were sequenced by immunoSEQ multiplex PCR, and TCRdb holds only the in-frame ones, with some missing. The sample includes about 7,200 clones, approximately 90% seen only once; the top ten take around 4.5%. The specimen was PBMCs, collected 30 days after allogeneic stem cell transplant. The receptor set was obtained from a female patient aged 50-65 years who had an allogeneic stem cell transplant from an unrelated donor, so the T cells may come from the graft donor. Some clones in this sample may be carry-over from other donors' samples. Both conserved end residues are part of each CDR3. The D gene is left open where the match is weak. Size is omitted from some rows. Given values are once, few, many or a class for expanded clones.

- | - | TRBJ2-2 | TRBV6-4 | TGTGCCAGCAGTGACTCGGCCACCGGGGAGCTGTTTTTT | CASSDSATGELFF
TRBD2 | - | TRBJ2-1 | TRBV30 | TGTGCCTGGATAGGAGGGACTAGCGGGAGGGGTATGGGTGAGCAGTTCTTC | CAWIGGTSGRGMGEQFF
- | - | TRBJ2-1 | TRBV9 | TGTGCCAGCAGCGTAGCCAGCCTCCCTAGGGGCAATGAGCAGTTCTTC | CASSVASLPRGNEQFF
TRBD1 | - | TRBJ1-4 | TRBV11-2 | TGTGCCAGCAGCGTGGGGAACAGGGGGCTAACTAATGAAAAACTGTTTTTT | CASSVGNRGLTNEKLFF
TRBD1 | - | TRBJ1-2 | TRBV5-6 | TGTGCCAGCAGCTTTCCGGGACAGGGGGCTAAGGCCTTC | CASSFPGQGAKAF
- | once | TRBJ2-2 | TRBV4-2 | TGTGCCAGCAGCCGGGAGGGGGGAGGGGCATCGAACACCGGGGAGCTGTTTTTT | CASSREGGGASNTGELFF
- | once | TRBJ2-2 | TRBV15 | TGTGCCACCAGCCCCTTCGGGGGAGCCGGGGAGCTGTTTTTT | CATSPFGGAGELFF
TRBD2 | - | TRBJ2-1 | TRBV5-6 | TGTGCCAGCACCCACCAAGGACTAGATAAAGAGGAGCAGTTCTTC | CASTHQGLDKEEQFF
- | - | TRBJ2-7 | TRBV5-4 | TGTGCCAGCAGCTTGGGCGGGGCCCAATCCTACGAGCAGTACTTC | CASSLGGAQSYEQYF
- | - | TRBJ2-5 | TRBV14 | TGTGCCAGCAGCCAAGCAGAGACCCAGTACTTC | CASSQAETQYF
- | - | TRBJ2-2 | TRBV30 | TGTGCCTGGAGTGGTAACGGGGAGCTGTTTTTT | CAWSGNGELFF
- | once | TRBJ1-2 | TRBV2 | TGTGCCAGCAGTGAGAGGGGCAGGGGCGGCTACACCTTC | CASSERGRGGYTF
- | - | TRBJ1-1 | TRBV11-3 | TGTGCCAGCAGCTTAAGAAACAGGGACACTGAAGCTTTCTTT | CASSLRNRDTEAFF
- | - | TRBJ2-7 | TRBV2 | TGTGCCACCACGGTCAGGAGCTCCTACGAGCAGTACTTC | CATTVRSSYEQYF
- | - | TRBJ1-1 | TRBV5-1 | TGCGCCAGCAGCTTGGATGTAGACAGAAGGGCTGAAGCTTTCTTT | CASSLDVDRRAEAFF
- | once | TRBJ2-1 | TRBV30 | TGTGCCTGGAGGAACAATGAGCAGTTCTTC | CAWRNNEQFF
- | - | TRBJ2-3 | TRBV10-2 | TGCGCCAGCAGTCCGGGGGGCACAGATACGCAGTATTTT | CASSPGGTDTQYF
TRBD1 | - | TRBJ1-5 | TRBV27 | TGTGCCAGCAGAGAGGGGACAGTAGGACTCCTTAGCAATCAGCCCCAGCATTTT | CASREGTVGLLSNQPQHF
- | - | TRBJ1-5 | TRBV7-9 | TGTGCCAGCAGCTCCTTTGAGAATCAGCCCCAGCATTTT | CASSSFENQPQHF
- | - | TRBJ1-4 | TRBV19 | TGTGCCAGTAGTCCGAGAGAGTACGCCATCTTACGGCTAAGTGAAAAACTGTTTTTT | CASSPREYAILRLSEKLFF
- | - | TRBJ2-5 | TRBV6-5 | TGTGCCAGCAGTTCCGCATTCCAGGGGGAGACCCAGTACTTC | CASSSAFQGETQYF
- | - | TRBJ1-1 | TRBV6-1 | TGTGCCAGCAGTGAAGTAGGGGAAAACACTGAAGCTTTCTTT | CASSEVGENTEAFF
- | - | TRBJ1-2 | TRBV5-8 | TGTGCCAGCAGCTATCTGACTAACTATGGCTACACCTTC | CASSYLTNYGYTF
- | - | TRBJ1-5 | TRBV5-8 | TGTGCCAGCGGGTACGGGAAACAGGCTCAGCCCCAGCATTTT | CASGYGKQAQPQHF
- | - | TRBJ1-1 | TRBV30 | TGTGCCTGGAGTGTATGGGCGGAAGCTTTCTTT | CAWSVWAEAFF
- | - | TRBJ1-1 | TRBV11-3 | TGTGCCAGCGGCTTAGGACCGGTTGGATACACTGAAGCTTTCTTT | CASGLGPVGYTEAFF
- | - | TRBJ2-3 | TRBV5-4 | TGTGCCAGCAGCTTGGAACAGCTAGGGACAGATACGCAGTATTTT | CASSLEQLGTDTQYF
- | - | TRBJ2-1 | TRBV4-3 | TGCGCCAGCAGCCCTGATGAAAGATACAATGAGCAGTTCTTC | CASSPDERYNEQFF
TRBD2 | - | TRBJ2-1 | TRBV30 | TGTGCCTGGGCCGGGACTAGATTAGGCGAGCAGTTCTTC | CAWAGTRLGEQFF
- | - | TRBJ1-1 | TRBV9 | TGTGCCAGCAGCGTAGTTCAGGGTGTGGACACTGAAGCTTTCTTT | CASSVVQGVDTEAFF
- | - | TRBJ2-7 | TRBV4-3 | TGCGCCAGCAGCCAAGATGCGGCTAGCTCCTACGAGCAGTACTTC | CASSQDAASSYEQYF
TRBD1 | few | TRBJ1-1 | TRBV25-1 | TGTGCCAGCAGTCAACAGGGGGGCGTTGCGGCTTTCTTT | CASSQQGGVAAFF
- | - | TRBJ2-2 | TRBV29-1 | TGCAGCGTTGGGCCGGATACCGGGGAGCTGTTTTTT | CSVGPDTGELFF
- | - | TRBJ1-5 | TRBV5-1 | TGCGCCAGCAGCTTTGAGAGCAATCAGCCCCAGCATTTT | CASSFESNQPQHF
- | - | TRBJ2-1 | TRBV28 | TGTGCCAGCAGTTTATTATATGAGCAGTTCTTC | CASSLLYEQFF
- | once | TRBJ1-5 | TRBV4-2 | TGTGCCAGCAGCCAAGAGACGGCGGATCAGCCCCAGCATTTT | CASSQETADQPQHF
- | - | TRBJ1-4 | TRBV2 | TGTGCCAGCAGTGTAAAGTGGGGGAATGAAAAACTGTTTTTT | CASSVKWGNEKLFF
TRBD1 | few | TRBJ1-1 | TRBV25-1 | TGTGCCAGCAGAGATCCACAGGGGGTTGAAGCTTTCTTT | CASRDPQGVEAFF
TRBD1 | - | TRBJ2-7 | TRBV19 | TGTGCCAGTAGTATTTCTTGGCAGGGGGCGCGATCCGAGCAGTACTTC | CASSISWQGARSEQYF
- | - | TRBJ1-2 | TRBV25-1 | TGTGCCAGCAGTCGGGGGAACAGGAACGATGGCTACACCTTC | CASSRGNRNDGYTF
- | - | TRBJ2-4 | TRBV18 | TGTGCCAGCTCACCACCGGTGAATCTAGCCAAAAACATTCAGTACTTC | CASSPPVNLAKNIQYF
- | - | TRBJ1-2 | TRBV5-1 | TGCGCCAGCAGCTTGGAAGCAGGGAGAGAGCGAGGCTACACCTTC | CASSLEAGRERGYTF
- | - | TRBJ1-1 | TRBV10-3 | TGTGCCATCAGTGAGTCCGGAGGCGGGGCTGAAGCTTTCTTT | CAISESGGGAEAFF
- | once | TRBJ2-7 | TRBV28 | TGTGCCAGCAGTTCGGTAGGTGGGATCGAGCAGTACTTC | CASSSVGGIEQYF
- | - | TRBJ2-7 | TRBV5-8 | TGTGCCAGCAGACCGAGGAGGGGGGCCTACGAGCAGTACTTC | CASRPRRGAYEQYF
TRBD1 | - | TRBJ2-7 | TRBV7-2 | TGTGCCAGCAGCTCCTCCGGGACAGGGGGCTACGAGCAGTACTTC | CASSSSGTGGYEQYF
TRBD1 | - | TRBJ2-2 | TRBV5-6 | TGTGCCAGCAGCTGGCCAGGGGGTACCGGGGAGCTGTTTTTT | CASSWPGGTGELFF
- | - | TRBJ1-1 | TRBV30 | TGTGCCTGGAGTGTACGGCGGAAGGCCTCAGAAGCTTTCTTT | CAWSVRRKASEAFF
- | - | TRBJ1-1 | TRBV5-4 | TGTGCCAGCAGCTTGGGCGAGCGAACTGAAGCTTTCTTT | CASSLGERTEAFF
- | - | TRBJ1-3 | TRBV2 | TGTGCCAGCAGCGCACAGGGTCCCGGAAACACCATATATTTT | CASSAQGPGNTIYF
- | few | TRBJ1-3 | TRBV19 | TGTGCCAGTAACTCTTTCCACTCTGGAAACACCATATATTTT | CASNSFHSGNTIYF
TRBD2 | - | TRBJ2-7 | TRBV28 | TGTGCCAGCAGTGCCTTAGCGGGGGGCCTCGACTCCTACGAGCAGTACTTC | CASSALAGGLDSYEQYF
- | - | TRBJ1-5 | TRBV7-9 | TGTGCCAGCAGCTCAACTCGGCAGGGAGACGGTCAGCCCCAGCATTTT | CASSSTRQGDGQPQHF
TRBD1 | - | TRBJ2-2 | TRBV10-3 | TGTGCCATCAGCCAGACAGGGTCGAACACCGGGGAGCTGTTTTTT | CAISQTGSNTGELFF
- | - | TRBJ1-5 | TRBV30 | TGTGCCTGGAGTGATAGCAGGGATCAGCCCCAGCATTTT | CAWSDSRDQPQHF
- | - | TRBJ1-5 | TRBV6-1 | TGTGCCAGCAAATGGAGTCGTAGCAATCAGCCCCAGCATTTT | CASKWSRSNQPQHF
TRBD2 | - | TRBJ2-1 | TRBV7-6 | TGTGCCAGCAGCTTAGAAATAGCGGGTTATCAGTTCTTC | CASSLEIAGYQFF
TRBD2 | - | TRBJ2-4 | TRBV30 | TGTGCCTGGAGCCGGACTAGCGGGAGGCCTCTAGCCAAAAACATTCAGTACTTC | CAWSRTSGRPLAKNIQYF